This passage covers 32 T cell receptor beta chains from one sample sequenced in a study of blood T cells in healthy people across ages. A sample-barcoded 5' primer and a J-beta primer mix were used in a second PCR of about 6 to 12 cycles. TCRdb reanalysed the 5' RACE reads using MiXCR and keeps one entry per CDR3 protein. The sample records more than 500,000 distinct CDR3 sequences, about 26% being singletons. Sequenced sample: blood. The receptor source for this set is a woman in her sixties or seventies in good health.

This clonotype was observed many times. The V and J genes are TRBV4-3 and TRBJ2-7; 7 nucleotides agree with TRBD1. Germline V gene data show CDR1 as LGHNA and CDR2 as YSLEER. With V trimmed by 4 bases and J by 2 bases, 14 bases remained unmatched. CDR3 length: 17 residues. The DNA of the CDR3 is TGCGCCAGCAGCCGTCAACGCCTACAGGGGTCTACCTACGAGCAGTACTTC. It encodes CASSRQRLQGSTYEQYF.

This clonotype was counted only a few times. This chain uses TRBV10-3 with TRBJ2-5; D unclear. Trimming removed 6 bases from V and 5 bases from J, with 22 bases in between. Germline values: CDR1 ENHRY, CDR2 SYGVKD. The CDR3 has 16 residues. CDR3 sequence: CAISDRASKFLETQYF. The DNA of the CDR3 is TGTGCCATCAGCGACCGGGCTAGTAAGTTCCTTGAGACCCAGTACTTC.

The DNA of the CDR3 is TGTGCCAGCAGGCCTACTAGCAGGCTGTCTTCCGGGGATCGGTATTTT. Amino acid sequence: CASRPTSRLSSGDRYF. The chain employs TRBV6-1 and TRBJ2-3; tentative D call: TRBD2 (6 bases). CDR3 length equals 16 residues. Per germline, CDR1 MNHNS and CDR2 SASEGT. The V gene lost 6 bases and the J gene lost 14 bases, with 30 bases spanning the gap.

The J gene is TRBJ1-2, the V gene TRBV12-3 or TRBV12-4; D call uncertain. The V end was cut by 6 bases, the J end by 2 bases, with 22 bases between. The CDR3 has 17 residues. CDR3 residues: CASRLAPSWWENYGYTF. CDR3 nucleotides: TGTGCCAGCAGATTGGCCCCAAGTTGGTGGGAGAACTATGGCTACACCTTC.

This sequence joins TRBV6-1 and TRBJ2-1; 11 positions agree with TRBD2. The germline V gene has CDR1 MNHNS and CDR2 SASEGT. The V segment lost 7 bases and the J segment 0 bases; nucleotides outside the gene matches: 5. The CDR3 sequence is 16 residues long. The CDR3 loop reads CASTSSGGSSYNEQFF. In DNA form, the CDR3 reads TGTGCCAGCACCTCTAGCGGGGGGAGCTCCTACAATGAGCAGTTCTTC.

This clonotype occurred a few times. The CDR3 sequence: CASSYSWTGANEKLFF. The CDR3 bases are TGTGCCAGCAGTTATTCCTGGACAGGGGCGAATGAAAAACTGTTTTTT. The rearrangement links TRBV6-5 to TRBJ1-4; 9 nucleotides agree with TRBD1. The length of the CDR3 is 16 residues. Germline V CDR1 and CDR2: MNHEY, SVGAGI. V lost 3 bases and J lost 5; bases outside the gene matches: 7.

The chain recombines TRBV7-9 with TRBJ1-2, with no clear D. Germline V gene data show CDR1 as SEHNR and CDR2 as FQNEAQ (reference sequence). The CDR3 sequence is 14 residues long. Trimming left V 5 bases short and J 5 bases short, with 15 bases between. The CDR3 region has the DNA TGTGCCAGCAGCGAACGGGCAGGAGGATATGGCTACACCTTC. Translation: CASSERAGGYGYTF.

This clonotype appeared many times. This chain joins TRBV3-1 and TRBJ1-3; no firm D call. The CDR3 consists of 16 residues. The germline V gene encodes CDR1 LGHDT and CDR2 YNNKEL (reference sequence). Deletions cut 2 bases from V and 1 base from J, with 12 bases between. The CDR3 sequence: CASSQYGGVSGNTIYF. Written as DNA, the CDR3 is TGTGCCAGCAGCCAATATGGAGGTGTGTCTGGAAACACCATATATTTT.

This clonotype was detected once. The chain combines TRBV10-3 with TRBJ2-5; 13 nucleotides match TRBD2. V was pared by 5 bases and J by 0 bases, with 6 bases of the junction left unmatched. The CDR3 covers 17 residues. Germline values: CDR1 ENHRY, CDR2 SYGVKD. The CDR3 DNA reads as TGTGCCATCAGTATCGGACTAGCGGGGGCCTACCAAGAGACCCAGTACTTC. Protein: CAISIGLAGAYQETQYF.

The chain employs TRBV7-2 and TRBJ2-4, with a weak D call TRBD1 (6 bases). Germline loops: CDR1 SGHTA, CDR2 FQGNSA. V dropped 1 base and J dropped 7 bases, with 14 bases sitting between them. This CDR3 contains 15 residues. The CDR3 loop is CASSLEPGVPNIQYF. Here the CDR3 DNA reads TGTGCCAGCAGCTTAGAGCCAGGGGTTCCGAACATTCAGTACTTC.

This clonotype came up a few times. The CDR3 sequence: CASSSRQAQGHFYNEQFF. CDR3 DNA sequence: TGTGCCAGCAGCTCCAGACAGGCCCAAGGACACTTTTACAATGAGCAGTTCTTC. This chain joins TRBV6-1 and TRBJ2-1, with D perhaps TRBD1 (6 bases). Per germline, CDR1 MNHNS and CDR2 SASEGT. V was clipped by 6 bases and J by 4 bases, with 25 bases between them. This CDR3 region has 18 residues.

In DNA, the CDR3 is TGTGCCAGCAGTTTACTTCCGACAGGGCCGAACACTGAAGCTTTCTTT. Amino acid sequence: CASSLLPTGPNTEAFF. V is TRBV27 and J is TRBJ1-1; 7 positions agree with TRBD1. Trimming took 2 bases from V and 1 from J; bases not matched to a gene: 7. The CDR3 totals 16 residues. The V gene's germline CDR1 is MNHEY and CDR2 SMNVEV (reference sequence).

The chain links TRBV20-1 to TRBJ1-3; D remains ambiguous. Trimming cost V 0 bases and J 0 bases, with 12 bases left between them. The CDR3 extends over 16 amino acids. Germline V gene lookup returns CDR1 DFQATT and CDR2 SNEGSKA (reference sequence). CDR3 sequence reads: CSARDGLSRSGNTIYF. The CDR3, as DNA: TGCAGTGCTAGAGATGGATTGAGTCGCTCTGGAAACACCATATATTTT.

CDR3 loop: CASSFGERVDEQFF. The CDR3 bases are TGCGCCAGCAGCTTTGGGGAGAGGGTGGATGAGCAGTTCTTC. The chain uses TRBV5-1 and TRBJ2-1; possibly TRBD2 for D (5 bases). Trimming removed 2 bases at V and 8 bases at J, with 14 bases between. Germline lookup yields CDR1 SGHRS and CDR2 YFSETQ. This CDR3 is 14 amino acids long.

In this sample, this clonotype turned up a few times. This chain connects TRBV7-3 to TRBJ2-3; possible D gene TRBD1, 5 bases. The CDR3 is 15 residues long. Looked up from germline, CDR1 is SGHTA and CDR2 is FQGTGA. V dropped 0 bases and J dropped 2 bases, with 9 bases sitting between them. In nucleotides, the CDR3 is TGTGCCAGCAGCTTAACTATGGACAACACAGATACGCAGTATTTT. This gives the protein CASSLTMDNTDTQYF.

The V gene is TRBV6-2 or TRBV6-3, the J gene TRBJ2-7, with 10 nucleotides matching TRBD1. V was pared by 6 bases and J by 6 bases, with 11 bases of the junction left unmatched. Germline CDR1 is MNHEY and CDR2 is SVGEGT. The CDR3 is made up of 15 amino acids. The CDR3: CASSRIRDRGSEQYF. CDR3 sequence (DNA): TGTGCCAGCAGCCGAATCCGGGACAGGGGATCCGAGCAGTACTTC.

This clonotype was recorded a few times. The V gene is TRBV7-2, the J gene TRBJ2-3, with 8 bases aligning to TRBD2. The CDR3 extends over 17 amino acids. V was clipped by 2 bases and J by 0 bases; unmatched bases: 7. Germline V lookup: CDR1 SGHTA, CDR2 FQGNSA. The CDR3 protein is CASSLRAGAVSTDTQYF. Written as DNA, the CDR3 is TGTGCCAGCAGCTTACGAGCGGGGGCCGTTAGCACAGATACGCAGTATTTT. Together with reference TRBV7-2 and TRBJ2-3, the CDR3 gives the full variable domain: GAGVSQSPSNKVTEKGKDVELRCDPISGHTALYWYRQSLGQGLEFLIYFQGNSAPDKSGLPSDRFSAERTGGSVSTLTIQRTQQEDSAVYLCASSLRAGAVSTDTQYFGPGTRLTVL.

The gene calls are TRBV6-1 and TRBJ2-5, with 7 bases fitting TRBD2. J lost 1 base, V lost 6 bases, and 8 bases had no gene match. The CDR3 is made up of 15 amino acids. Germline CDR1 reads MNHNS; CDR2 reads SASEGT. The CDR3, as DNA: TGTGCCAGCAGGTTAAGCGGGGACTTCCAAGAGACCCAGTACTTC. It translates to CASRLSGDFQETQYF.

The table lists this clonotype with a few counts. The chain is built from TRBV4-1 and TRBJ2-5; D assignment may be TRBD1 or TRBD2 (5 bases each). The end of the DNA aligns better with TRBJ2-7, so the J call may be wrong. The CDR3 spans 17 residues. From germline, CDR1 is MGHRA and CDR2 YSYEKL. The CDR3 region is CASSQEVQAGRFYEQYF. The CDR3 DNA follows: TGCGCCAGCAGCCAAGAAGTCCAGGCAGGGAGATTCTACGAGCAGTACTTC.

V gene TRBV29-1 combines with J gene TRBJ2-7; D is perhaps TRBD1 (5 bases). Germline V gene data show CDR1 as SQVTM and CDR2 as ANQGSEA. The CDR3 contains 12 residues. The V end lost 4 bases, the J end lost 3 bases, and 10 bases lay between the germline ends. CDR3 nucleotide sequence: TGCAGCGTTGCAACAGGATACTACGAGCAGTACTTC. This encodes CSVATGYYEQYF.

The J gene is TRBJ1-1, the V gene TRBV5-6; D perhaps matches TRBD1 (5 bases). The V end lost 0 bases, the J end lost 0 bases, and 9 bases lay between the germline ends. This CDR3 contains 15 residues. Germline CDR1 SGHDT, CDR2 YYEEEE. The CDR3 is CASSLEQVMNTEAFF. For the CDR3, the DNA is TGTGCCAGCAGCTTGGAACAGGTAATGAACACTGAAGCTTTCTTT.

This clonotype is a singleton in its sample. The CDR3 reads CASSSDPPWSEQYF. CDR3 nucleotide sequence: TGTGCCAGCAGCTCAGACCCCCCCTGGAGTGAGCAGTACTTC. The chain uses TRBV7-2 and TRBJ2-7; no clear D. This CDR3 is built from 14 residues. V was clipped by 4 bases and J by 7 bases, with 17 bases between them. Looked up from germline, CDR1 is SGHTA and CDR2 is FQGNSA.

This clonotype was seen more than once but under ten times. The rearrangement joins TRBV15 to TRBJ1-4, with 8 bases that match TRBD1. The CDR3 runs to 13 residues. Germline V CDR1 and CDR2: LNHNV, YYDKDF (reference sequence). The ends lost 2 bases at V and 8 bases at J; junction bases unmatched: 1. CDR3 coding DNA: TGTGCCACCAGCAGATGGACAGGGGAAAAACTGTTTTTT. This translates into CATSRWTGEKLFF.

The table lists this clonotype with a few counts. The chain employs TRBV29-1 and TRBJ1-5; perhaps TRBD1 as D (6 bases). CDR3 length equals 13 residues. V was cut by 4 bases and J by 4 bases, with 11 bases left in between. Germline V gene data show CDR1 as SQVTM and CDR2 as ANQGSEA. The CDR3 loop reads CSVGGQTNQPQHF. CDR3 DNA: TGCAGCGTTGGGGGACAAACAAATCAGCCCCAGCATTTT.

J is TRBJ2-5 and V is TRBV3-1; D is possibly TRBD1 (5 bases). This CDR3 contains 15 residues. The germline CDR1 and CDR2 sequences are LGHDT and YNNKEL (reference sequence). Deletions cut 3 bases from V and 7 bases from J, with 18 bases between. The CDR3 nucleotides read TGTGCCAGCAGCCAGATTCCTGGAAGGGGTGGGACCCAGTACTTC. It encodes CASSQIPGRGGTQYF.

This clonotype was seen more than once but under ten times. The chain is built from TRBV18 and TRBJ1-2; possible D gene TRBD1, 5 bases. Germline lookup yields CDR1 KGHSH and CDR2 LQKENI. The ends were cut back, 2 bases at V and 4 bases at J, with 11 bases in the middle. The CDR3 runs to 14 residues. CDR3 region: CASSPKTGIYGYTF. The CDR3 nucleotides are TGTGCCAGCTCACCAAAAACAGGAATCTATGGCTACACCTTC.

This chain links TRBV5-1 with TRBJ1-6; D remains unclear. This CDR3 is 15 amino acids long. The germline V gene encodes CDR1 SGHRS and CDR2 YFSETQ. V was pared by 0 bases and J by 8 bases, with 12 bases between. CDR3 sequence (DNA): TGCGCCAGCAGCTTGGGTGACCTAGCTGATTCACCCCTCCACTTT. It specifies CASSLGDLADSPLHF.

For this clonotype: Germline and junction disagree at one end, which may indicate a read error. V is TRBV7-2 and J is TRBJ2-4; D uncertain. CDR1 SGHTA and CDR2 FQGNSA come from the germline V gene. The CDR3 consists of 13 residues. The chain's CDR3 is CASSYVGRNIHYF. For the CDR3, the DNA is TGTGCCAGCAGCTACGTTGGACGGAACATTCACTACTTC.

A word on this clonotype: Its ends do not fully match the called genes, so a read error is possible. This chain links TRBV4-1 with TRBJ2-7; D gene unclear. Germline V gene data show CDR1 as MGHRA and CDR2 as YSYEKL. CDR3 length: 13 amino acids. CDR3 region: CASSQESGGKQHF. The CDR3 coding sequence is TGCGCCAGCAGCCAAGAAAGTGGCGGAAAGCAGCACTTC.

This clonotype was recorded many times. The chain links TRBV3-1 to TRBJ1-6; no firm D call. Germline V gene data show CDR1 as LGHDT and CDR2 as YNNKEL (reference sequence). The CDR3 sequence is 15 residues long. The germline V and J ends were trimmed by 3 bases and 8 bases, with 14 bases remaining between them. The CDR3 bases are TGTGCCAGCAGCCACCCCCGTGGTGCCTATTCACCCCTCCACTTT. Translated, it gives CASSHPRGAYSPLHF.

The rearrangement uses TRBV2 and TRBJ2-7, with 7 nucleotides matching TRBD1. Losses at the gene ends were 5 bases for V and 5 bases for J; bases not matched to a gene: 9. Germline CDR1 reads SNHLY; CDR2 reads FYNNEI. The CDR3 spans 14 residues. CDR3 sequence reads: CASSFNRGSNEQYF. Here the CDR3 DNA reads TGTGCCAGCAGTTTTAACAGGGGTAGCAACGAGCAGTACTTC.

The chain links TRBV20-1 to TRBJ1-2; D may be TRBD1 (5 bases). CDR3 length: 12 residues. Trimming pared 5 bases from V and 3 bases from J, leaving 10 bases between. From germline, CDR1 is DFQATT and CDR2 SNEGSKA (reference sequence). The CDR3 DNA reads TGCAGTGCTCCAGGGACGGACTATGGCTACACCTTC. It yields the protein CSAPGTDYGYTF.